This T cell receptor beta chain came from a study of OX40 agonist ivuxolimab in advanced cancers. The overall study: Six ivuxolimab dose levels, 0.01 to 10 mg/kg, were given intravenously every 2 weeks. The dose-escalation cohort had hepatocellular carcinoma, melanoma, renal cell or head and neck cancer. Notes on the study in general: On average, CD8+ T cells showed a greater number of expanded clones than CD4+.

TCRdb's copy holds only in-frame clones and misses some; the assay was immunoSEQ multiplex PCR. The table has about 95,000 clones, about 91% seen once; the top ten hold around 2.7%. A note on this clone: Its matching antigen is unknown.

The receptor was derived from an adult with an advanced solid tumor such as melanoma, head and neck, liver or kidney cancer. Material: CD4+ or CD8+ T cells sorted from blood, obtained in a trial of the OX40 agonist ivuxolimab.

The CDR3 DNA reads as TGTGCCAGCAGCCCCGCTGAAATCTATGGCTACACCTTC. Translated, it gives CASSPAEIYGYTF. V and J are TRBV11-1 and TRBJ1-2; D not certain. The CDR3 runs 13 residues. V lost 5 bases to trimming and J lost 4 bases, with 11 bases between them. The V gene's germline CDR1 is SGHAT and CDR2 FQDESV (reference sequence).